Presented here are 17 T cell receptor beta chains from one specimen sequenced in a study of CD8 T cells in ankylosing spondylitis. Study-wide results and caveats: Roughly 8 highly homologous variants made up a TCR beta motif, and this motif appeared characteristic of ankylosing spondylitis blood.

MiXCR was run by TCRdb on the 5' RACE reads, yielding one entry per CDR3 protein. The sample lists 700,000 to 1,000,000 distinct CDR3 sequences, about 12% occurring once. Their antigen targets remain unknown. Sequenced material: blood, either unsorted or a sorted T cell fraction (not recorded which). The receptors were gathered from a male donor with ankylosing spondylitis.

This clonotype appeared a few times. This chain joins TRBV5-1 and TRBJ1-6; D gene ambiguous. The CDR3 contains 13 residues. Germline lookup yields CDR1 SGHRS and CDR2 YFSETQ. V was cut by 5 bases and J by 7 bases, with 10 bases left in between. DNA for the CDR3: TGCGCCAGCAGTGAGGCCACCAATTCACCCCTCCACTTT. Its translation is CASSEATNSPLHF.

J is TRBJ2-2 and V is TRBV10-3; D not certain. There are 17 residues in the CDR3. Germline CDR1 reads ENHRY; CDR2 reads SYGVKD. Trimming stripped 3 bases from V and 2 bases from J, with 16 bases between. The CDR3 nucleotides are TGTGCCATCAGTGAAGTGGGTCCCGGCCGAAACACCGGGGAGCTGTTTTTT. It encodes CAISEVGPGRNTGELFF.

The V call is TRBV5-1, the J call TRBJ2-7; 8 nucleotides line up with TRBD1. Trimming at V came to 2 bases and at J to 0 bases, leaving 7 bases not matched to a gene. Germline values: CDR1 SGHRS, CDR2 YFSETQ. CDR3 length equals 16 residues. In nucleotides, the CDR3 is TGCGCCAGCAGCTTACCCCAGACAGGGGCCTCCTACGAGCAGTACTTC. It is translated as CASSLPQTGASYEQYF.

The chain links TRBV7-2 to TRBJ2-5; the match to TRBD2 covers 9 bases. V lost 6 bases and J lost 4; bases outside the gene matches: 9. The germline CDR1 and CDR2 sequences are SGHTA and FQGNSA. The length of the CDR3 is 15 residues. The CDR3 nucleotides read TGTGCCAGCAGACCGCGGGGGGGAGGTGGAGAGACCCAGTACTTC. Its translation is CASRPRGGGGETQYF.

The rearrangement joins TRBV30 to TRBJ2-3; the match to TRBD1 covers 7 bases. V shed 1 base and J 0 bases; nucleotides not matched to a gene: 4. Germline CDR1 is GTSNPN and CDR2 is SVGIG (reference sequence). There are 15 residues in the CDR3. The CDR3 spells CAWSGDSPSTDTQYF. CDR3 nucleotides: TGTGCCTGGAGTGGGGACAGCCCTAGCACAGATACGCAGTATTTT.

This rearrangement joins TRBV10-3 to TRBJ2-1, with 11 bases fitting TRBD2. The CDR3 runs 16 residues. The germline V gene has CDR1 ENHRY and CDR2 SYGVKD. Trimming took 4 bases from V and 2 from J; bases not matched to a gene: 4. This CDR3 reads CAISATGLAAYNEQFF. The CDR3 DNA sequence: TGTGCCATCAGTGCGACGGGACTAGCGGCCTACAATGAGCAGTTCTTC.

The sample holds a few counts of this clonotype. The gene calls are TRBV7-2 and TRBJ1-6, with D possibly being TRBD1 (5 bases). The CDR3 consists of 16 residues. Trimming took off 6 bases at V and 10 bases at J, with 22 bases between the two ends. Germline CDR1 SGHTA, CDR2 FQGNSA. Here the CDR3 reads CASSRGGTGRGSPLHF. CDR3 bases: TGTGCCAGCAGTCGGGGCGGTACTGGGAGGGGATCACCCCTCCACTTT.

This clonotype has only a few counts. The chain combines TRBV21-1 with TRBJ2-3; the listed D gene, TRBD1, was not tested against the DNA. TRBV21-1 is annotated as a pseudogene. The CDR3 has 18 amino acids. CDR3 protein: CASSKYFSEIGTTGTQYF. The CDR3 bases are TGTGCCAGCAGCAAATACTTCTCAGAGATAGGGACCACGGGTACGCAGTATTTT.

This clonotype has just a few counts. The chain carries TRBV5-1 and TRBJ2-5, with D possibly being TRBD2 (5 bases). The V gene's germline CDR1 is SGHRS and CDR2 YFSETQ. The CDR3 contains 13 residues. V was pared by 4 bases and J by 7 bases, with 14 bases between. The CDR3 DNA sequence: TGCGCCAGCAGCCCGGCGGGTTTCCGGACCCAGTACTTC. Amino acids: CASSPAGFRTQYF.

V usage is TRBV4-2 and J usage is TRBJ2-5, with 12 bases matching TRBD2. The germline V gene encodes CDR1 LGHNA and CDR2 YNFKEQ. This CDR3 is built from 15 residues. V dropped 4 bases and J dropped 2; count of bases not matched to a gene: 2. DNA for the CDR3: TGTGCCAGCAGCCCAACTAGCGGGGGGCAAGAGACCCAGTACTTC. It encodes CASSPTSGGQETQYF.

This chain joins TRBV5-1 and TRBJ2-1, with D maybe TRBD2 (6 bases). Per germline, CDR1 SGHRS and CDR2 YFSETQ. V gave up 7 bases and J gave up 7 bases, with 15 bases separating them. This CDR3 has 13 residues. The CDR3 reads CASGQRRENEQFF. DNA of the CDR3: TGCGCCAGCGGGCAAAGGAGGGAGAATGAGCAGTTCTTC.

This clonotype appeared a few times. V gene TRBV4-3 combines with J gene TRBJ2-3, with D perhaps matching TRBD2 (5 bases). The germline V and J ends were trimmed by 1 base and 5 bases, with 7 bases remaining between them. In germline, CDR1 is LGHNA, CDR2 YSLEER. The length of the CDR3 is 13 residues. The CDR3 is CASSQGGGDTQYF. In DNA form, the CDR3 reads TGCGCCAGCAGCCAAGGCGGAGGAGATACGCAGTATTTT.

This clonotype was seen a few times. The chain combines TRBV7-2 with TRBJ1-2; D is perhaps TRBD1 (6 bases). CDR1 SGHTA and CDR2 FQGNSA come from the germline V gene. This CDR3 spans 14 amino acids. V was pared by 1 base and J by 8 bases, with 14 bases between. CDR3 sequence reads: CASSLDAGARGYTF. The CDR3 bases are TGTGCCAGCAGCTTAGACGCGGGGGCGAGGGGCTACACCTTC. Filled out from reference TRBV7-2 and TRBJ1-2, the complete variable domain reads GAGVSQSPSNKVTEKGKDVELRCDPISGHTALYWYRQSLGQGLEFLIYFQGNSAPDKSGLPSDRFSAERTGGSVSTLTIQRTQQEDSAVYLCASSLDAGARGYTFGSGTRLTVV.

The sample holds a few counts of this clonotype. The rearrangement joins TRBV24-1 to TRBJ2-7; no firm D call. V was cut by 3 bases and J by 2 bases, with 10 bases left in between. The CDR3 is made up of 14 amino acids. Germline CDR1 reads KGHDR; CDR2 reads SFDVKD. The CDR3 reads CATSDPKGTYEQYF. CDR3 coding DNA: TGTGCCACCAGTGATCCTAAAGGGACCTACGAGCAGTACTTC.

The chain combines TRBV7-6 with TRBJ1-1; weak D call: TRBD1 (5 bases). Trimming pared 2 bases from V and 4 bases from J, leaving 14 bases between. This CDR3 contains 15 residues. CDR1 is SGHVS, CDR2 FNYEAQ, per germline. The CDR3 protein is CASSLQGAHGTEAFF. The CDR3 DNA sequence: TGTGCCAGCAGCTTACAGGGAGCCCATGGCACTGAAGCTTTCTTT.

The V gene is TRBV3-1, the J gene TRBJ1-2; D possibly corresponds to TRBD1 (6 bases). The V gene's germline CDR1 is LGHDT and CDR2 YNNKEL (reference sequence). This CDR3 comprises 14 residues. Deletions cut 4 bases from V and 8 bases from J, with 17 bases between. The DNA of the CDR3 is TGTGCCAGCAGCCTGACAGGCGTTCCTCAAGGCTACACCTTC. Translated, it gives CASSLTGVPQGYTF.

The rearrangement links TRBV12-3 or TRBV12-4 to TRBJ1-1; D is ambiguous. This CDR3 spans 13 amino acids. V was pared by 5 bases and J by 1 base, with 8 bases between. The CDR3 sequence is CASSRPPNTEAFF. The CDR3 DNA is TGTGCCAGCAGTCGTCCACCGAACACTGAAGCTTTCTTT.